Sequencing of this T cell receptor beta chain was carried out in a study of neurological immune-mediated disorders. In the study overall: Secondary progressive cases numbered 3 among the roughly 34 multiple sclerosis patients, while the other 31 were relapsing-remitting. The study, taken as a whole, reports: When the repertoires were grouped phylogenetically, those of 18 of the 34 multiple sclerosis patients came together in a single cluster of related CDR3 sequences, which points to a possible repertoire-level signature.

The CDR3 has 17 residues. Germline V CDR1 and CDR2: MNHEY, SVGAGI. V was clipped by 6 bases and J by 0 bases; unmatched bases: 9. In its sample, this clonotype was seen many times. The antigen is not known. Synthesis of cDNA was performed by 5'RACE using 10-nucleotide random UMIs. The yield of each sequencing run was over 200 million TCR-beta sequences from 15-18 subjects. One entry per CDR3 protein, called by TCRdb with MiXCR from the 5' RACE reads. Seen here are 100,000 or so distinct CDR3 sequences, 3% to 4.5% observed once, and the top ten hold 5.5% to 6.5%. The sequence was obtained from a woman between 18 and 29 years old with multiple sclerosis. The J gene is TRBJ2-1, the V gene TRBV6-5, with 9 bases aligning to TRBD2. The sequenced material came from PBMCs. CDR3 loop: CASRSSGGYSSYNEQFF. CDR3 coding DNA: TGTGCCAGCAGGTCAAGCGGGGGGTACAGCTCCTACAATGAGCAGTTCTTC.